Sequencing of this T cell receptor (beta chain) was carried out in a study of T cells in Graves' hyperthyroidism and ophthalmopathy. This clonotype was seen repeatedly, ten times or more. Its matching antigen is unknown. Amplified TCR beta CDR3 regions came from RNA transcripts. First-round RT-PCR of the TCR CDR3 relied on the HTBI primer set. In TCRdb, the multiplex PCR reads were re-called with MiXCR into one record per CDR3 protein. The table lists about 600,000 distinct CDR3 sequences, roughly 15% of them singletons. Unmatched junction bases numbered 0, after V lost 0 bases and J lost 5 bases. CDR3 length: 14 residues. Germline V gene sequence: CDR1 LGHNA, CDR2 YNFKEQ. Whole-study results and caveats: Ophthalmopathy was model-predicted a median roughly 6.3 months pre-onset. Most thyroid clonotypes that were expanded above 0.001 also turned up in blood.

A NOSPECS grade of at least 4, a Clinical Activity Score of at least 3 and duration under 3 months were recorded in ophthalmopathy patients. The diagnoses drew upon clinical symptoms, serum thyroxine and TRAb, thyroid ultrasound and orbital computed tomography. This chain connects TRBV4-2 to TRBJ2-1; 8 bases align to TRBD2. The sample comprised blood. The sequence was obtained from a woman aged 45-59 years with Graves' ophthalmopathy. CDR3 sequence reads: CASSQELADNEQFF. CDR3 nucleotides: TGTGCCAGCAGCCAAGAACTAGCGGACAATGAGCAGTTCTTC.